This T cell receptor (beta chain) stems from a study of long-term antiretroviral therapy in people with HIV. Study-wide background: The immediate-ART recommendation dates to 2015, and the earliest samples predate it by about a decade.

Per germline, CDR1 MDHEN and CDR2 SYDVKM. The CDR3 runs 12 residues. Trimming took 6 bases from V and 11 from J; bases not matched to a gene: 9. Points from the study as a whole: Repertoires looked antigen-experienced, with only a slight naive shift after ART.

With survey level as its setting, the immunoSEQ assay was v3.0. The data were produced by immunoSEQ multiplex PCR, yet TCRdb's version contains in-frame clones alone and is incomplete. Of approximately 21,000 clones detected, 76% appear once; the ten largest clones hold roughly 8.8%. This clone has just one count. Its specificity is not known. Roughly 0.95-10 million cryopreserved PBMC were held in samples before DNA extraction. The receptor's source is a young man with HIV. The specimen comprised unsorted PBMCs, sampled 0.5 years before starting antiretroviral therapy. The genes are TRBV28 and TRBJ1-1; 7 nucleotides match TRBD1. The CDR3 sequence is CASSRGQDAAFF. In DNA, the CDR3 is TGTGCCAGCAGCCGAGGACAGGACGCGGCTTTCTTT.